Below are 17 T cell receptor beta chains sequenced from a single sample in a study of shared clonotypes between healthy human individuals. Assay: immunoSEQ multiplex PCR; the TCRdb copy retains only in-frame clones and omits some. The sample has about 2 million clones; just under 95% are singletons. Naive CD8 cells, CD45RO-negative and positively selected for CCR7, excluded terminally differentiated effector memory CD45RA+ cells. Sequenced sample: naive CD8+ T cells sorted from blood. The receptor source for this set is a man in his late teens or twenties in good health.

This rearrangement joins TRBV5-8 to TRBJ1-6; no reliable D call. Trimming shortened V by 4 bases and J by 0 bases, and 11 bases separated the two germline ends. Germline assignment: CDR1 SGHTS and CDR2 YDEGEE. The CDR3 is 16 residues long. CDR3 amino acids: CASSPRGGSYNSPLHF. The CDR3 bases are TGTGCCAGCAGCCCTCGGGGAGGCTCCTATAATTCACCCCTCCACTTT.

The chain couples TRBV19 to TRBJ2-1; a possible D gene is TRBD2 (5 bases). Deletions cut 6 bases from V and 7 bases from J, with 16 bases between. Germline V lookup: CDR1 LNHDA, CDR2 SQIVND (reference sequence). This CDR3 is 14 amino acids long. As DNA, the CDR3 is TGTGCCAGTAGCTTCATTGATGTAGCGAATGAGCAGTTCTTC. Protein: CASSFIDVANEQFF. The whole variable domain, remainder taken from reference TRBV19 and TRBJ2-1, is DGGITQSPKYLFRKEGQNVTLSCEQNLNHDAMYWYRQDPGQGLRLIYYSQIVNDFQKGDIAEGYSVSREKKESFPLTVTSAQKNPTAFYLCASSFIDVANEQFFGPGTRLTVL.

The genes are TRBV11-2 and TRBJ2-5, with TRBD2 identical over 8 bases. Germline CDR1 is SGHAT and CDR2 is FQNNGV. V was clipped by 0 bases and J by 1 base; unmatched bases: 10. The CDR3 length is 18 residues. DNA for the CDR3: TGTGCCAGCAGCTTAGAGCTGGCGGGGGGTGGGACCCAAGAGACCCAGTACTTC. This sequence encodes CASSLELAGGGTQETQYF.

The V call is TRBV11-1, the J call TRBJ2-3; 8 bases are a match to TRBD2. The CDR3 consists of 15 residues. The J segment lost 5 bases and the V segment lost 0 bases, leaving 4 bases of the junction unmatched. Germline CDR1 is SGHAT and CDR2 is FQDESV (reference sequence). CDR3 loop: CASSLAAGAGDTQYF. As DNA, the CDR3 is TGTGCCAGCAGCTTAGCAGCGGGGGCGGGAGATACGCAGTATTTT.

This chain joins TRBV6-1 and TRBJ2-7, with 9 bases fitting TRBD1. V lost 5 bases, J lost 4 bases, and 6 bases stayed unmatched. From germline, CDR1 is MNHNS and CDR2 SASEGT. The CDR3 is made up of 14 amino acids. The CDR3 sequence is CASSSRTGVYEQYF. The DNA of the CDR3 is TGTGCCAGCAGTTCACGGACAGGGGTTTACGAGCAGTACTTC.

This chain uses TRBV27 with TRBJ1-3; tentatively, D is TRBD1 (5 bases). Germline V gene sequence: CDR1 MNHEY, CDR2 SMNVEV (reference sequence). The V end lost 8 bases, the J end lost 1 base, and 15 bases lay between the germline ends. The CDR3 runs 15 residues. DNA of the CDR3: TGTGCCAGCCCGGGGGGTCGGGGGTCTGGAAACACCATATATTTT. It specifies CASPGGRGSGNTIYF.

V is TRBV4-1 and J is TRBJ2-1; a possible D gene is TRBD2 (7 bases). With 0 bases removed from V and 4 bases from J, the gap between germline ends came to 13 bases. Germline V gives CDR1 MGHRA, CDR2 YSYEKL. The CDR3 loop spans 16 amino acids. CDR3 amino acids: CASSQDDGGPYNEQFF. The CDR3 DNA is TGCGCCAGCAGCCAAGATGACGGGGGGCCTTACAATGAGCAGTTCTTC.

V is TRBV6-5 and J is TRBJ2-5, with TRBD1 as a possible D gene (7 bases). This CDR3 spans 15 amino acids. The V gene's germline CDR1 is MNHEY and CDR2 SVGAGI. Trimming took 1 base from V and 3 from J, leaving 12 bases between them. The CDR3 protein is CASSYWRGLEETQYF. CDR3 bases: TGTGCCAGCAGTTACTGGAGGGGGCTCGAAGAGACCCAGTACTTC.

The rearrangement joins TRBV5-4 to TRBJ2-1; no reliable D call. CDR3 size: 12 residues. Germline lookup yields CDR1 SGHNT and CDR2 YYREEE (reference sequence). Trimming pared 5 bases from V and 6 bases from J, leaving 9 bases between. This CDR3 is CASSRVANEQFF. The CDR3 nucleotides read TGTGCCAGCAGTCGGGTGGCCAATGAGCAGTTCTTC.

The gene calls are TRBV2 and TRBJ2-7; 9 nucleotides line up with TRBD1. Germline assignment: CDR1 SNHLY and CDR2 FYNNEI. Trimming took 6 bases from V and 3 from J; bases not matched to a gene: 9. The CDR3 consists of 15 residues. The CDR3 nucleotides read TGTGCCAGCAGCTACCCGGGACAGGGATTCTACGAGCAGTACTTC. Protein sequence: CASSYPGQGFYEQYF.

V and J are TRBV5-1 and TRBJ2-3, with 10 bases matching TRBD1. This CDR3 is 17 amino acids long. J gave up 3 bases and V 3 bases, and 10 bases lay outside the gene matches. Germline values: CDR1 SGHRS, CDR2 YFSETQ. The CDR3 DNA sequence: TGCGCCAGCAGCTGGGGGGACAGGGGACGAGGGACAGATACGCAGTATTTT. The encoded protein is CASSWGDRGRGTDTQYF. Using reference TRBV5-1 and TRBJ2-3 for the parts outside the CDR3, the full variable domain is KAGVTQTPRYLIKTRGQQVTLSCSPISGHRSVSWYQQTPGQGLQFLFEYFSETQRNKGNFPGRFSGRQFSNSRSEMNVSTLELGDSALYLCASSWGDRGRGTDTQYFGPGTRLTVL.

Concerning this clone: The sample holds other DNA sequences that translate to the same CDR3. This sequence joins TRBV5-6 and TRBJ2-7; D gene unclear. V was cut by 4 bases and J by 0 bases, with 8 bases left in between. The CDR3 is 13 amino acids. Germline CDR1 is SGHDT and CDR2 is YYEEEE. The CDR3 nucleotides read TGTGCCAGCAGCCCTGGCGGCTCCTACGAGCAGTACTTC. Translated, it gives CASSPGGSYEQYF. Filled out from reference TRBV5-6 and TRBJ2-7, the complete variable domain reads DAGVTQSPTHLIKTRGQQVTLRCSPKSGHDTVSWYQQALGQGPQFIFQYYEEEERQRGNFPDRFSGHQFPNYSSELNVNALLLGDSALYLCASSPGGSYEQYFGPGTRLTVT.

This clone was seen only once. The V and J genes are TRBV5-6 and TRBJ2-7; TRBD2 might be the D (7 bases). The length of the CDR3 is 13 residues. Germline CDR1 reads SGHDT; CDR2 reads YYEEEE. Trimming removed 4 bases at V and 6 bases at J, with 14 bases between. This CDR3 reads CASSQGGGVEQYF. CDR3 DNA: TGTGCCAGCAGCCAAGGGGGAGGGGTCGAGCAGTACTTC.

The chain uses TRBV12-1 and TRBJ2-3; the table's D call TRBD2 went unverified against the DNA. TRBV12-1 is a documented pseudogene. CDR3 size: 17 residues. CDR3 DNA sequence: TGTGCCAGCAGCTTTGCGAGATTTTTGCGGGAGTTAGATACGCAGTATTTT. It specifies CASSFARFLRELDTQYF.

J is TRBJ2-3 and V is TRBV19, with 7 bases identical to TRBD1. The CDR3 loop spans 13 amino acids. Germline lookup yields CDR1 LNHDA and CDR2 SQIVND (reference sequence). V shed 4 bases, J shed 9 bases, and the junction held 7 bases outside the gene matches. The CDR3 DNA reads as TGTGCCAGTAGTAGCACAGGGGATTGGACGCAGTATTTT. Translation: CASSSTGDWTQYF.

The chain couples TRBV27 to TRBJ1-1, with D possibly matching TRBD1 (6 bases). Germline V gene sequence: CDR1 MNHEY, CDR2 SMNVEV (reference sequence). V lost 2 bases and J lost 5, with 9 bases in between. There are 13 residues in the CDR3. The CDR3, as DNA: TGTGCCAGCAGTTTAACAGGGAGAACTGAAGCTTTCTTT. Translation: CASSLTGRTEAFF.

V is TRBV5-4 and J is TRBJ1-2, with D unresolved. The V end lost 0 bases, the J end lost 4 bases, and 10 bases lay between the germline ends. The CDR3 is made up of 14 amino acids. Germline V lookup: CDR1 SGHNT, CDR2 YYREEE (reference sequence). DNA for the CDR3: TGTGCCAGCAGCTTGGCGTTCACGAGCTATGGCTACACCTTC. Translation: CASSLAFTSYGYTF.